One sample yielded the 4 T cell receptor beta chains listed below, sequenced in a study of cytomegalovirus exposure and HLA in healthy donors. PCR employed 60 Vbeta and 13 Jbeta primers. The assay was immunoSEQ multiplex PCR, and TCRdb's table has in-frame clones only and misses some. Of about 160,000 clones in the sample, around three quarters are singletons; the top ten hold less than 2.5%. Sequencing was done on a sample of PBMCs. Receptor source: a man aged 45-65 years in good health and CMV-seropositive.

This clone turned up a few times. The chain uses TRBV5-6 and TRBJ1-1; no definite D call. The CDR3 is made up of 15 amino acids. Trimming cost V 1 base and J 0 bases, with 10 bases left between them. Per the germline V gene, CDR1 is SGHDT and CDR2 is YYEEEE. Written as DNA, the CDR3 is TGTGCCAGCAGCTTGCCCTTCCCTTTGAACACTGAAGCTTTCTTT. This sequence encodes CASSLPFPLNTEAFF.

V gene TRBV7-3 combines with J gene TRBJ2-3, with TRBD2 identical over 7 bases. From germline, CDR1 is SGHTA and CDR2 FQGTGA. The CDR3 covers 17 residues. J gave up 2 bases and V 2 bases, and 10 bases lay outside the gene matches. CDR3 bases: TGTGCCAGCAGCTTACCCCCAGGAGCGGGACCCACAGATACGCAGTATTTT. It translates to CASSLPPGAGPTDTQYF. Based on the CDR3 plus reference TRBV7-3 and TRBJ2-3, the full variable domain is GAGVSQTPSNKVTEKGKYVELRCDPISGHTALYWYRQSLGQGPEFLIYFQGTGAADDSGLPNDRFFAVRPEGSVSTLKIQRTERGDSAVYLCASSLPPGAGPTDTQYFGPGTRLTVL.

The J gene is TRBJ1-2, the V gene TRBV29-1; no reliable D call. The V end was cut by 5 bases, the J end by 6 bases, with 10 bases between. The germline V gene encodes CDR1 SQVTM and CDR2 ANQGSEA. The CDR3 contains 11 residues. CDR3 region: CSVWAIHGYTF. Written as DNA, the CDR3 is TGCAGCGTTTGGGCAATCCATGGCTACACCTTC.

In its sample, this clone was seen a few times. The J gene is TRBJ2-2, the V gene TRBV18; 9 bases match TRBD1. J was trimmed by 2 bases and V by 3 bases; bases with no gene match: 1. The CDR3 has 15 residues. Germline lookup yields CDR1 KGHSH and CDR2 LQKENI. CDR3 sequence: CASSPGQGNTGELFF. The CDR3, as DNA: TGTGCCAGCTCACCGGGACAGGGCAACACCGGGGAGCTGTTTTTT.